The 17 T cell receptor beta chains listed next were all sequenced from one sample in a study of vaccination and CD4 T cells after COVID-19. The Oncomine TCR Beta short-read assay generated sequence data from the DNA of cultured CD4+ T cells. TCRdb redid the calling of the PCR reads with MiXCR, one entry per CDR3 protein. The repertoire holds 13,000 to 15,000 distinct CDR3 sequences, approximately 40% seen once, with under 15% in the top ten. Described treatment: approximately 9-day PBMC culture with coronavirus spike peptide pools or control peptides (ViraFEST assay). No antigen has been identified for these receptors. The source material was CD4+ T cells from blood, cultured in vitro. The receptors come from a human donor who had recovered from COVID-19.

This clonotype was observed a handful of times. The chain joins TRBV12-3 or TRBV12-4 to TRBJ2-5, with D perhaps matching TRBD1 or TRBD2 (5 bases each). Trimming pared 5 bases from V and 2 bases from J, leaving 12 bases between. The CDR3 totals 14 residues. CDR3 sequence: CASSAGAAQETQYF. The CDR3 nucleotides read TGTGCCAGCAGTGCCGGGGCGGCACAAGAGACCCAGTACTTC.

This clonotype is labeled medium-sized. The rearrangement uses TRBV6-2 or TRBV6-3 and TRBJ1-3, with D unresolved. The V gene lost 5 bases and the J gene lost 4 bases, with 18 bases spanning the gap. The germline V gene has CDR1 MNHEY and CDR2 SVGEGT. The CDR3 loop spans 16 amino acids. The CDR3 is CASSPLGPQTGNTIYF. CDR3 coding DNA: TGTGCCAGCAGTCCTCTAGGGCCGCAGACCGGAAACACCATATATTTT.

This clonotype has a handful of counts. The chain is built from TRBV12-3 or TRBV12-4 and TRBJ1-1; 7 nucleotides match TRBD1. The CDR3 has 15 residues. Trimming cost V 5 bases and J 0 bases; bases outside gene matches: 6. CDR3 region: CASSPRDSLNTEAFF. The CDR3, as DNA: TGTGCCAGCAGTCCACGGGACAGCCTGAACACTGAAGCTTTCTTT.

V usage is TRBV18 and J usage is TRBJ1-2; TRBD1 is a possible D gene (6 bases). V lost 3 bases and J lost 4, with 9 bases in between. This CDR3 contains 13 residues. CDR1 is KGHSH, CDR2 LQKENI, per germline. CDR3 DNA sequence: TGTGCCAGCTCACCGGACAGCCGCTATGGCTACACCTTC. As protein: CASSPDSRYGYTF. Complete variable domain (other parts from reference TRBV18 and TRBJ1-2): NAGVMQNPRHLVRRRGQEARLRCSPMKGHSHVYWYRQLPEEGLKFMVYLQKENIIDESGMPKERFSAEFPKEGPSILRIQQVVRGDSAAYFCASSPDSRYGYTFGSGTRLTVV.

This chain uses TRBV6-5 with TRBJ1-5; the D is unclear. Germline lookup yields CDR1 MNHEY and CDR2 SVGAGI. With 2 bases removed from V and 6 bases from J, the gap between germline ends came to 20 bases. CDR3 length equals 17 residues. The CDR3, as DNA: TGTGCCAGCAGTTACGACCCGGTCGGGAGGGTCGGTCAGCCCCAGCATTTT. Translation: CASSYDPVGRVGQPQHF.

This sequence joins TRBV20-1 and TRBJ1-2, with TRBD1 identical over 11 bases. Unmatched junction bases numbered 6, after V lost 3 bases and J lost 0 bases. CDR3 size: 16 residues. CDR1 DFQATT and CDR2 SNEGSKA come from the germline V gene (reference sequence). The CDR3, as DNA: TGCAGTGCTAGCACCTTGGGACAGGGGGCTAACTATGGCTACACCTTC. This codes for CSASTLGQGANYGYTF.

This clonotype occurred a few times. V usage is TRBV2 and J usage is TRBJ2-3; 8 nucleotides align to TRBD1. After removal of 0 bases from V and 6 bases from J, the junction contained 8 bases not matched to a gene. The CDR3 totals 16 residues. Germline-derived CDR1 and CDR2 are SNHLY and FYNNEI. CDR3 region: CASSEARTGSGDTQYF. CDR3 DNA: TGTGCCAGCAGTGAAGCCAGGACAGGGTCGGGGGATACGCAGTATTTT.

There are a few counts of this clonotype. The CDR3 DNA reads TGTGCCAGCAGAGACCGAGTTAATCAGCCCCAGCATTTT. This gives the protein CASRDRVNQPQHF. The V call is TRBV27, the J call TRBJ1-5; D unclear. The CDR3 totals 13 residues. The germline V and J ends were trimmed by 6 bases and 4 bases, with 10 bases remaining between them. Germline loops: CDR1 MNHEY, CDR2 SMNVEV (reference sequence).

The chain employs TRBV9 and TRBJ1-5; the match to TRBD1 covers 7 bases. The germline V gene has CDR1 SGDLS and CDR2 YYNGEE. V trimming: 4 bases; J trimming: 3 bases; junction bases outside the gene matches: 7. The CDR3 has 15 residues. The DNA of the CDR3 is TGTGCCAGCAGCCCCGGGACAGCCTTCAATCAGCCCCAGCATTTT. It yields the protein CASSPGTAFNQPQHF.

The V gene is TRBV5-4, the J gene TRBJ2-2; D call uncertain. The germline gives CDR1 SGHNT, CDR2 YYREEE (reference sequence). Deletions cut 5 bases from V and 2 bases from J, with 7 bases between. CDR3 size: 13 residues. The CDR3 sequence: CASSPSNTGELFF. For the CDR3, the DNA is TGTGCCAGCAGTCCGTCCAACACCGGGGAGCTGTTTTTT.

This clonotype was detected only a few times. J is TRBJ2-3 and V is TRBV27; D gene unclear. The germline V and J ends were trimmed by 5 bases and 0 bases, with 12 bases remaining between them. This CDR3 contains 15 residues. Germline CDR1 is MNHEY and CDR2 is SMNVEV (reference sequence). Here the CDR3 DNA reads TGTGCCAGCAGTCTCCAGACCTCTAGCACAGATACGCAGTATTTT. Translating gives CASSLQTSSTDTQYF.

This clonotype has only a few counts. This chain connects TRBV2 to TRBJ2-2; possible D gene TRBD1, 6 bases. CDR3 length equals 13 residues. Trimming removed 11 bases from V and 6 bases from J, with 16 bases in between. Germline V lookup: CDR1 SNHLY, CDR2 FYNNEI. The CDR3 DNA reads TGTGCCTGGGGGCGACAGGTCTCCGGGGAGCTGTTTTTT. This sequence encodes CAWGRQVSGELFF.

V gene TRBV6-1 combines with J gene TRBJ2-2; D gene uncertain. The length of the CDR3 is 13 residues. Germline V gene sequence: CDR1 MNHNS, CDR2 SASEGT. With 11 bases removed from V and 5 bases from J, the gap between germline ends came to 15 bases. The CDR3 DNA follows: TGTGCCGGCCGTGGGGTGACTACCGGGGAGCTGTTTTTT. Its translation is CAGRGVTTGELFF.

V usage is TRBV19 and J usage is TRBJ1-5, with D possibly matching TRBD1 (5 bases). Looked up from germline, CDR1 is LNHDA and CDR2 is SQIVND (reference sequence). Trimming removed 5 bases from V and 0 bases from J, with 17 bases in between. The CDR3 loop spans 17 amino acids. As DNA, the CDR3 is TGTGCCAGTAGTGTAAGGAAACAGGATCATAGCAATCAGCCCCAGCATTTT. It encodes CASSVRKQDHSNQPQHF.

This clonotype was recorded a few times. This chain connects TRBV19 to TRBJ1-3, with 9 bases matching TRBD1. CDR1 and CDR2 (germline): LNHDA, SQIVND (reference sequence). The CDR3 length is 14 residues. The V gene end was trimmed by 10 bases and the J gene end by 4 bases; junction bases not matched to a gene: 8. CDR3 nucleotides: TGTGCCACAACCGGGACAGGGAGGGGAAACACCATATATTTT. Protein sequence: CATTGTGRGNTIYF.

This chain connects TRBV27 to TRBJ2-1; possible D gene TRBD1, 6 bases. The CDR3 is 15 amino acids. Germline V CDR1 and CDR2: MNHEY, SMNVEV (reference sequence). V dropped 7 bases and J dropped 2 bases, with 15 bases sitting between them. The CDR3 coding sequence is TGTGCCAGCATCAATGTGGGGGCGGCCTACAATGAGCAGTTCTTC. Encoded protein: CASINVGAAYNEQFF.

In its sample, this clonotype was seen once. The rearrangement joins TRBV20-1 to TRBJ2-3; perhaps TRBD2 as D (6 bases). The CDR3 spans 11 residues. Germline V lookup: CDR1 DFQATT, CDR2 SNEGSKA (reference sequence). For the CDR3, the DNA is TGCAGCAGGAGGGGCACAGATACGCAGTATTTT. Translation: CSRRGTDTQYF.